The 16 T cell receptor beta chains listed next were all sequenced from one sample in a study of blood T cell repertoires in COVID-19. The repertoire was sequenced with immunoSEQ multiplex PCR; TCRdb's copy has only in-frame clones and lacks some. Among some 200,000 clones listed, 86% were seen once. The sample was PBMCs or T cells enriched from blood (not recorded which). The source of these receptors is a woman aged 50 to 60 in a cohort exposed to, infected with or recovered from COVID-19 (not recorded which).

The CDR3 here is CASTPGAGGSTDTQYF. DNA for the CDR3: TGTGCCAGCACCCCTGGTGCGGGGGGGTCCACAGATACGCAGTATTTT. The gene calls are TRBV28 and TRBJ2-3, with 9 bases aligning to TRBD2. The CDR3 loop spans 16 amino acids. With V trimmed by 7 bases and J by 2 bases, 10 bases remained unmatched. Germline CDR1 MDHEN, CDR2 SYDVKM.

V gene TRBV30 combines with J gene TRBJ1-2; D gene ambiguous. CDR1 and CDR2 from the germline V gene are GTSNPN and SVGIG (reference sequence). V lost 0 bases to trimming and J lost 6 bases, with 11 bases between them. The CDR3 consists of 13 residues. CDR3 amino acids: CAWSVSRTDGYTF. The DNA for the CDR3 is TGTGCCTGGAGTGTTAGTAGGACTGATGGCTACACCTTC.

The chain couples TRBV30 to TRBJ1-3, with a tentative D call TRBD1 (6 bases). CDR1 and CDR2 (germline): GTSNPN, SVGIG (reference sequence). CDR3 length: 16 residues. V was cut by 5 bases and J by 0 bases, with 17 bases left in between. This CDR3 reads CAWRGAGASSGNTIYF. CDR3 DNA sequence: TGTGCCTGGCGGGGGGCAGGGGCGAGCTCTGGAAACACCATATATTTT.

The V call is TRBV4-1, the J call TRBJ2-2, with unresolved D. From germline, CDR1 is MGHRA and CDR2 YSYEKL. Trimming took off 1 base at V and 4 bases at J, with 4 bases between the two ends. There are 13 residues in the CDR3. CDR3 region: CASSQGATGELFF. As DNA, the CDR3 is TGCGCCAGCAGCCAAGGGGCCACCGGGGAGCTGTTTTTT.

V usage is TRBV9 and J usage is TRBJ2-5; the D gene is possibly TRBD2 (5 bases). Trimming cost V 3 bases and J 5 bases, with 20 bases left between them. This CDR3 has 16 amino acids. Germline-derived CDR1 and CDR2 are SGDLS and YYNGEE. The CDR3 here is CASSDNSQGLPETQYF. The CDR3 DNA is TGTGCCAGCAGCGATAATTCCCAAGGACTCCCGGAGACCCAGTACTTC.

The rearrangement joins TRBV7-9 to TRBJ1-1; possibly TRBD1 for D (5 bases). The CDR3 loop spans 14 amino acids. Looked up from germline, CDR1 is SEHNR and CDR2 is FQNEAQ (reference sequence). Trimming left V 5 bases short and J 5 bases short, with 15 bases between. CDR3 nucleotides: TGTGCCAGCAGCCCGACAGCTACGGTTACTGAAGCTTTCTTT. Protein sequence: CASSPTATVTEAFF.

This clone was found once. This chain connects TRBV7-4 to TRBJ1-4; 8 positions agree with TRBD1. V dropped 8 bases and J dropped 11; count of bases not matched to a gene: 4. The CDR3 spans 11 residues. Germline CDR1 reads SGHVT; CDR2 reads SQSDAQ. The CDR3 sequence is CASPTGGKLFF. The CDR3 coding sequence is TGTGCCAGCCCTACAGGGGGGAAACTGTTTTTT.

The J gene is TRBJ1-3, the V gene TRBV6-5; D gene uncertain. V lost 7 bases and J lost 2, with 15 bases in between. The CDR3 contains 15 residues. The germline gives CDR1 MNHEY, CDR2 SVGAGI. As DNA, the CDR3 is TGTGCCAGCAACTTTCGTATTTTAGCTGGAAACACCATATATTTT. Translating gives CASNFRILAGNTIYF.

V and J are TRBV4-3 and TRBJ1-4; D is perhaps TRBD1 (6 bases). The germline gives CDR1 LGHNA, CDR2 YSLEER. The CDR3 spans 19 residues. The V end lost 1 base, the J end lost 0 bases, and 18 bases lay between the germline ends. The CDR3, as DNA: TGCGCCAGCAGCCAAGTATGGGGGCCAGGGAACCCAACTAATGAAAAACTGTTTTTT. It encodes CASSQVWGPGNPTNEKLFF.

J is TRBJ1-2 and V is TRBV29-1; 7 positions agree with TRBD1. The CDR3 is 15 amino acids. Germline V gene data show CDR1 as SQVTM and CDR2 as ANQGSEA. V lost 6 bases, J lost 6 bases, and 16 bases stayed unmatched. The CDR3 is CSVERTYRGVDGYTF. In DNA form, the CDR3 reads TGCAGCGTAGAACGAACTTACAGGGGAGTGGATGGCTACACCTTC.

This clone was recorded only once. For the CDR3, the DNA is TGTGCCAGCAGTCCTCGTGGCAGGGGGAACACTGAAGCTTTCTTT. Protein product: CASSPRGRGNTEAFF. The J gene is TRBJ1-1, the V gene TRBV28; the D gene is possibly TRBD1 (6 bases). V was clipped by 5 bases and J by 1 base, with 14 bases between them. The V gene's germline CDR1 is MDHEN and CDR2 SYDVKM. This CDR3 contains 15 residues.

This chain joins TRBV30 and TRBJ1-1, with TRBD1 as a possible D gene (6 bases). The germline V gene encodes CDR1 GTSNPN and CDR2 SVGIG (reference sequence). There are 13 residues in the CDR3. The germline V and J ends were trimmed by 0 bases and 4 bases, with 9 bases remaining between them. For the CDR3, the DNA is TGTGCCTGGAGTGTACAGGGAACCACTGAAGCTTTCTTT. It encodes CAWSVQGTTEAFF.

Here the CDR3 DNA reads TGTGTTCTAGAAACCGGGACAGGGGGGTACACTGAAGCTTTCTTT. This gives the protein CVLETGTGGYTEAFF. The rearrangement joins TRBV6-5 to TRBJ1-1; TRBD1 matches at 11 bases. The CDR3 is made up of 15 amino acids. Germline V lookup: CDR1 MNHEY, CDR2 SVGAGI.

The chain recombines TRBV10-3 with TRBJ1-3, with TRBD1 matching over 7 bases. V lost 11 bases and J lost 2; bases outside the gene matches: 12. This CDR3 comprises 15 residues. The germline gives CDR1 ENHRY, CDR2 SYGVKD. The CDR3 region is CAGRQGEMAGNTIYF. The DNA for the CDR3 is TGTGCCGGGAGACAGGGAGAGATGGCTGGAAACACCATATATTTT.

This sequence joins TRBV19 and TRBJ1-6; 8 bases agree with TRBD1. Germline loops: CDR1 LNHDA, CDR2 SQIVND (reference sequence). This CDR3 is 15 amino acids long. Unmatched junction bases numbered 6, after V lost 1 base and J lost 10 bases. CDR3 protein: CASSIAGQGGSPLHF. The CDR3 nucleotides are TGTGCCAGTAGTATAGCCGGACAGGGTGGATCACCCCTCCACTTT.

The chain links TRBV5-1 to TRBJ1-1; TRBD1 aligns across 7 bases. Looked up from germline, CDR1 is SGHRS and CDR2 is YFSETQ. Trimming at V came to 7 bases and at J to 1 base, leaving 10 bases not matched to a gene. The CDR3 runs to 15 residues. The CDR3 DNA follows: TGCGCCAGCGGGGACAGCGCCTCTGGGAACACTGAAGCTTTCTTT. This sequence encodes CASGDSASGNTEAFF.